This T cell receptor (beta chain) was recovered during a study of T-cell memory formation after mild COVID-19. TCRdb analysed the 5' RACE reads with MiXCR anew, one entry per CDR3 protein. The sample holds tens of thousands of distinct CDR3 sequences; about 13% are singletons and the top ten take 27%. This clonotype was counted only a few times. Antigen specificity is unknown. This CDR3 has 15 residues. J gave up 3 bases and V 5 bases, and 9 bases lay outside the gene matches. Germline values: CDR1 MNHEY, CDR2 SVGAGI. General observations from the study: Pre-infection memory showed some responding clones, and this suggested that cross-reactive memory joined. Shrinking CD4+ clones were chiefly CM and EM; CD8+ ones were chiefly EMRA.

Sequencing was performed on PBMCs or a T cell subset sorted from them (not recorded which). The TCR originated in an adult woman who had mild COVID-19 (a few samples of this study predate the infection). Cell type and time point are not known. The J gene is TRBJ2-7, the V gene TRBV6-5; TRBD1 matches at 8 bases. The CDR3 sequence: CASSPSLDRGYEQYF. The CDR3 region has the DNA TGTGCCAGCAGTCCCTCCCTCGACAGGGGCTACGAGCAGTACTTC.